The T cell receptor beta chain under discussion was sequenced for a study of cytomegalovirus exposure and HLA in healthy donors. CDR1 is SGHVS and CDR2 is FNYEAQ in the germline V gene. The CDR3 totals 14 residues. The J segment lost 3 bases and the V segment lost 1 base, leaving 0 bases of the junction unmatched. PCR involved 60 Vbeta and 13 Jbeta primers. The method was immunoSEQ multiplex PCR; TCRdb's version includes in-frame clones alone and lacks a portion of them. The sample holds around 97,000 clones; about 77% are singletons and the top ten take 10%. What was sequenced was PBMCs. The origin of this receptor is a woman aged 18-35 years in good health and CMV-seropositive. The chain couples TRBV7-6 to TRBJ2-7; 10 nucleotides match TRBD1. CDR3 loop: CASSLGDRGYEQYF. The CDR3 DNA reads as TGTGCCAGCAGCTTAGGGGACAGGGGCTACGAGCAGTACTTC.